These 7 T cell receptor beta chains were sequenced from one sample in a study of T cell changes during pregnancy in multiple sclerosis. Here immunoSEQ multiplex PCR was the method, and the copy in TCRdb shows in-frame clones only, minus some. The sample consists of about 120,000 clones, 92% of them appearing once. Sequenced material: peripheral blood, taken in the third trimester of pregnancy. These receptors were obtained from a female donor with multiple sclerosis, enrolled in a pregnancy study.

The rearrangement links TRBV2 to TRBJ2-3; D perhaps matches TRBD1 (5 bases). V was pared by 6 bases and J by 1 base, with 11 bases between. This CDR3 is 14 amino acids long. CDR1 and CDR2 (germline): SNHLY, FYNNEI. CDR3 sequence (DNA): TGTGCCAGCAGGGTCCAGGGCGGCACAGATACGCAGTATTTT. It codes for CASRVQGGTDTQYF.

The chain links TRBV27 to TRBJ2-7, with TRBD1 matching over 8 bases. V shed 4 bases and J 4 bases; nucleotides not matched to a gene: 9. CDR1 is MNHEY and CDR2 is SMNVEV in the germline V gene (reference sequence). The CDR3 length is 15 residues. CDR3 residues: CASSSGQGNWYEQYF. CDR3 nucleotides: TGTGCCAGCAGTTCCGGACAGGGTAATTGGTACGAGCAGTACTTC.

The chain has TRBV5-6 and TRBJ2-1; D possibly corresponds to TRBD2 (6 bases). The CDR3 has 16 residues. V was trimmed by 1 base and J by 0 bases, leaving 11 bases between them. Germline-derived CDR1 and CDR2 are SGHDT and YYEEEE. The DNA for the CDR3 is TGTGCCAGCAGCTTGATGGAGGGGAACTCCTACAATGAGCAGTTCTTC. It yields the protein CASSLMEGNSYNEQFF.

The gene calls are TRBV29-1 and TRBJ2-7, with 8 bases fitting TRBD1. The CDR3 has 15 residues. Germline-derived CDR1 and CDR2 are SQVTM and ANQGSEA. J was trimmed by 0 bases and V by 7 bases; bases with no gene match: 11. CDR3 region: CSAKDRGPSSYEQYF. The CDR3 DNA is TGCAGCGCTAAAGACAGGGGCCCGAGCTCCTACGAGCAGTACTTC.

This clone was picked up a small number of times. This chain joins TRBV29-1 and TRBJ1-1, with D perhaps TRBD1 (5 bases). CDR1 and CDR2 from the germline V gene are SQVTM and ANQGSEA. V was trimmed by 7 bases and J by 1 base, leaving 13 bases between them. CDR3 size: 13 residues. In DNA form, the CDR3 reads TGCAGCGCCGTCTCTACAGGGAACACTGAAGCTTTCTTT. Residues: CSAVSTGNTEAFF. The full variable domain, completed using reference TRBV29-1 and TRBJ1-1, is SAVISQKPSRDICQRGTSLTIQCQVDSQVTMMFWYRQQPGQSLTLIATANQGSEATYESGFVIDKFPISRPNLTFSTLTVSNMSPEDSSIYLCSAVSTGNTEAFFGQGTRLTVV.

The J gene is TRBJ2-3, the V gene TRBV7-8; 12 nucleotides line up with TRBD2. Germline CDR1 and CDR2: SGHVS and FQNEAQ. With V trimmed by 7 bases and J by 3 bases, 5 bases remained unmatched. The CDR3 spans 15 residues. Written as DNA, the CDR3 is TGTGCCAGCACCCCGACTAGCGGGGGTACAGATACGCAGTATTTT. This sequence encodes CASTPTSGGTDTQYF.

The sample holds one count of this clone. The chain links TRBV5-6 to TRBJ1-1; 9 bases map to TRBD1. The CDR3 extends over 16 amino acids. CDR1 is SGHDT, CDR2 YYEEEE, per germline. V lost 4 bases to trimming and J lost 1 base; unmatched junction nucleotides: 8. This CDR3 is CASSALDRGTNTEAFF. The DNA for the CDR3 is TGTGCCAGCAGCGCGCTGGACAGGGGAACGAACACTGAAGCTTTCTTT.